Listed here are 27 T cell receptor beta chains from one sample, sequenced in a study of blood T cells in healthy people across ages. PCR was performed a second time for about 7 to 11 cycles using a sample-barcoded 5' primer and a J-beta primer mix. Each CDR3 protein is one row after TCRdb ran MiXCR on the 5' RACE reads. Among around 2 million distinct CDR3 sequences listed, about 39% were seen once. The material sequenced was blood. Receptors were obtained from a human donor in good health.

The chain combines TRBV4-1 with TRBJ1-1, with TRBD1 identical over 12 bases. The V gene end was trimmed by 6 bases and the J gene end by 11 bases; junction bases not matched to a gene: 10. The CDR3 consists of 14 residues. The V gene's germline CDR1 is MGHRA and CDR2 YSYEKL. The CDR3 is CASRTGTGGSRAFF. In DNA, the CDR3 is TGCGCCAGCAGAACCGGGACAGGGGGCTCGCGGGCTTTCTTT.

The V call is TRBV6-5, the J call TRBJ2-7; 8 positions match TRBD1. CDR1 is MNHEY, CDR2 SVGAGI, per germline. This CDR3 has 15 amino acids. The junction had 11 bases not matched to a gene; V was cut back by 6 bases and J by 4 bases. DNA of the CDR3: TGTGCCAGCAGGCTGGACCCGGGACAGGTATACGAGCAGTACTTC. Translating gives CASRLDPGQVYEQYF.

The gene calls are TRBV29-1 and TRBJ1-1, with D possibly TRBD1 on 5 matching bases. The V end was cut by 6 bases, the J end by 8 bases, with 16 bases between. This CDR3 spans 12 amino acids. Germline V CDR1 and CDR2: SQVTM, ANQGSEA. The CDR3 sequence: CSVGPEGAEAFF. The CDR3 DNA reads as TGCAGCGTGGGACCGGAAGGCGCCGAAGCTTTCTTT.

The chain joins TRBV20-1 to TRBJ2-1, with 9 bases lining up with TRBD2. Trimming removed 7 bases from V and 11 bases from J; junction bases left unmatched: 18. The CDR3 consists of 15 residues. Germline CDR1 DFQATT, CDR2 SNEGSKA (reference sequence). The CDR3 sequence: CSGDSGGPTVTKQFF. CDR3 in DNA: TGCAGTGGAGATAGCGGGGGACCTACGGTTACTAAGCAGTTCTTC.

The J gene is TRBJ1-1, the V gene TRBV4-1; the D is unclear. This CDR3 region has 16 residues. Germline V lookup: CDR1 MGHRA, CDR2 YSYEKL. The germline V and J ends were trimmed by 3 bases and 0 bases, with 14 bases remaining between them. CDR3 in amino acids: CASSHHLSSMNTEAFF. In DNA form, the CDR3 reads TGCGCCAGCAGCCACCACCTCAGCTCAATGAACACTGAAGCTTTCTTT.

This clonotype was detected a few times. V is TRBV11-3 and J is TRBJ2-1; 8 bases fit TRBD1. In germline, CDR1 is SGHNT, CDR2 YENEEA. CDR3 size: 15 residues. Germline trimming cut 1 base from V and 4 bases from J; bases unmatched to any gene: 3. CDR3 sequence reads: CASSLGTGWYNEQFF. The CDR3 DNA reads TGTGCCAGCAGCTTAGGGACAGGGTGGTACAATGAGCAGTTCTTC.

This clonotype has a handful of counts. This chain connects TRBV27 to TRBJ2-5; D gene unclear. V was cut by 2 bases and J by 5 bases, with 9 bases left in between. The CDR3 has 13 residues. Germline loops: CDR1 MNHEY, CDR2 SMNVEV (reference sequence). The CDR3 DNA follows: TGTGCCAGCAGTTTACATGTTAGGGAGACCCAGTACTTC. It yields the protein CASSLHVRETQYF.

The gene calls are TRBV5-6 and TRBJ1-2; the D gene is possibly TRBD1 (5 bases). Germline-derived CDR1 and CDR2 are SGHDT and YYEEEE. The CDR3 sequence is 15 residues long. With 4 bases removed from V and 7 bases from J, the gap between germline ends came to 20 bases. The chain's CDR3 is CASSPFIGGPAGYTF. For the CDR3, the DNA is TGTGCCAGCAGCCCATTTATTGGGGGTCCGGCTGGCTACACCTTC.

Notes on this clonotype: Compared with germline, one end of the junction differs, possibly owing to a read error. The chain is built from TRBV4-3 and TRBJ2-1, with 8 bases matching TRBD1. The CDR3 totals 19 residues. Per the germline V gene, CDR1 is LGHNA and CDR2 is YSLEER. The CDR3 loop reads CVSSHSLGTGFSSYNEQFF. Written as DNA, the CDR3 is TGCGTCAGCAGCCATTCCCTTGGGACAGGTTTTAGCTCCTACAATGAGCAGTTCTTC.

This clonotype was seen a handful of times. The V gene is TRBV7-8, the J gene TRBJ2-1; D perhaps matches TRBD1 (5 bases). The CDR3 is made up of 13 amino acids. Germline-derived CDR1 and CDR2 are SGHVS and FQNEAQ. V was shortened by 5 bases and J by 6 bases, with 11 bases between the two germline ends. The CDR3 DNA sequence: TGTGCCAGCAGCCACAACACAGGCAATGAGCAGTTCTTC. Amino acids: CASSHNTGNEQFF.

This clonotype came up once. CDR3 in DNA: TGTGCCAGCAGTCGGGACTGGGCACACACTGAAGCTTTCTTT. As protein: CASSRDWAHTEAFF. The chain couples TRBV6-5 to TRBJ1-1; D is possibly TRBD1 (5 bases). The CDR3 extends over 14 amino acids. Germline CDR1 and CDR2: MNHEY and SVGAGI. The V and J ends lost 5 bases and 3 bases respectively, with 13 bases between them.

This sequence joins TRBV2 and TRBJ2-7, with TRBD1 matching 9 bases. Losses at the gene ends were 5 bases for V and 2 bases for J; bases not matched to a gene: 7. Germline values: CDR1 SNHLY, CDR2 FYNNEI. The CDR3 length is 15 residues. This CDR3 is CASSIRDRVTYEQYF. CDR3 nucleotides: TGTGCCAGCAGTATCCGGGACAGGGTAACCTACGAGCAGTACTTC.

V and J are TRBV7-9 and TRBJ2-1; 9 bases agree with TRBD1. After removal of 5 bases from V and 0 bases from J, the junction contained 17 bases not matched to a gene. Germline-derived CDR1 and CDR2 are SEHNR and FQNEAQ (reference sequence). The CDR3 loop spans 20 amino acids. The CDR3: CASSLTYRGQRLSSYNEQFF. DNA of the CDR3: TGTGCCAGCAGCCTAACATACAGGGGGCAAAGGCTTAGCTCCTACAATGAGCAGTTCTTC.

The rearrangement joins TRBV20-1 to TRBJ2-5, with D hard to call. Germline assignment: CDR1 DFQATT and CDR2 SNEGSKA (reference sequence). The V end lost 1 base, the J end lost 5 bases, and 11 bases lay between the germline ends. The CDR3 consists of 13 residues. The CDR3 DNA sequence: TGCAGTGCTAGAGTCCCCCCGTGGGAGACCCAGTACTTC. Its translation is CSARVPPWETQYF.

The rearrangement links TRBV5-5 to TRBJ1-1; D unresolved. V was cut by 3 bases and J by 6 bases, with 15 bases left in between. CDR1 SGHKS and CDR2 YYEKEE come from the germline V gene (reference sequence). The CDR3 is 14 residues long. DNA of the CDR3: TGTGCCAGCAGCTGGTACGCCCTCCGCCCTGAAGCTTTCTTT. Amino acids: CASSWYALRPEAFF.

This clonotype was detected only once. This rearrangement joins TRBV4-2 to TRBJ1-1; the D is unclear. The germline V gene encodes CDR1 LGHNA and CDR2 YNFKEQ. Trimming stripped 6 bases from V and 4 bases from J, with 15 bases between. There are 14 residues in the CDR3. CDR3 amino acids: CASSLDVRGTEAFF. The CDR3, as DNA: TGTGCCAGCAGTCTGGACGTCAGAGGCACTGAAGCTTTCTTT.

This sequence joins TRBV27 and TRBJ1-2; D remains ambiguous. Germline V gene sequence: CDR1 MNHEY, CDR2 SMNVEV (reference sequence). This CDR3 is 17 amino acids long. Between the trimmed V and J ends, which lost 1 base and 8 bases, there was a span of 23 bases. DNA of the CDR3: TGTGCCAGCAGTTTATTTAGTCTCGGGCTCGGAAGAAGAGGCTACACCTTC. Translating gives CASSLFSLGLGRRGYTF.

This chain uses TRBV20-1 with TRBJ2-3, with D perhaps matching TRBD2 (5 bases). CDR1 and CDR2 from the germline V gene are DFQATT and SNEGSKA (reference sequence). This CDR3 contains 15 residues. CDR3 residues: CSSRRVSHLTDTQYF. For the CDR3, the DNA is TGCAGCTCAAGGCGGGTTTCCCACCTCACAGATACGCAGTATTTT.

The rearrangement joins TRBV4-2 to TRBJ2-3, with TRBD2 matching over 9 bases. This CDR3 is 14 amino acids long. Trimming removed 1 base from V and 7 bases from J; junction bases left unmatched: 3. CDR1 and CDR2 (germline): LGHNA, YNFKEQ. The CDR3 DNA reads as TGTGCCAGCAGCCAAGTTCTAGCGGGGTATACGCAGTATTTT. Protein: CASSQVLAGYTQYF.

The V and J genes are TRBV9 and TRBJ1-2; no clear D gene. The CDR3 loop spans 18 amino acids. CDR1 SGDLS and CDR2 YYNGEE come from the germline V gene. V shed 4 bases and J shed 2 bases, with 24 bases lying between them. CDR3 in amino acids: CASSPPGRGVGPNYGYTF. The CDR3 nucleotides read TGTGCCAGCAGCCCACCAGGTCGAGGAGTCGGCCCCAACTATGGCTACACCTTC.

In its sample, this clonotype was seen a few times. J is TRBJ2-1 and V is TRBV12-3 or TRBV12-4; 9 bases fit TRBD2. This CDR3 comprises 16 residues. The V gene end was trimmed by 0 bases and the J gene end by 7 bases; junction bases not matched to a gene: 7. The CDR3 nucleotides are TGTGCCAGCAGTTTAGCCGGCGGGGGGGTAGGGAATGAGCAGTTCTTC. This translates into CASSLAGGGVGNEQFF.

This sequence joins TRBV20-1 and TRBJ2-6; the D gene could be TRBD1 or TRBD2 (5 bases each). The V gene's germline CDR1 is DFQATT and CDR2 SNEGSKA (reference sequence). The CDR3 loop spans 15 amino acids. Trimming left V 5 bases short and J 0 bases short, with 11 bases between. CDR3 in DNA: TGCAGTGCTCGGGACGTCCTCTCTGGGGCCAACGTCCTGACTTTC. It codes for CSARDVLSGANVLTF.

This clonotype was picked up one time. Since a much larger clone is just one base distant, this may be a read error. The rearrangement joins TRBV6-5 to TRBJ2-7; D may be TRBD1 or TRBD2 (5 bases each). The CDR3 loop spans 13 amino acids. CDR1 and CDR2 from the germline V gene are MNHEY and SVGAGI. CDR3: CASSSGDRYGQYF. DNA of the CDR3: TGTGCCAGCAGTTCCGGGGACCGTTACGGGCAGTACTTC.

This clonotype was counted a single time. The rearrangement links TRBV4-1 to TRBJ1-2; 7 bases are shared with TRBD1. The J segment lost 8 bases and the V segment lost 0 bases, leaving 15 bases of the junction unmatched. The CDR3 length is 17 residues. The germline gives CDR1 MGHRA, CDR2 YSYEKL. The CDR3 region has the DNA TGCGCCAGCAGCCAAGAAAGTCATGAGACAGGGCTTTGGGGCTACACCTTC. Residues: CASSQESHETGLWGYTF.

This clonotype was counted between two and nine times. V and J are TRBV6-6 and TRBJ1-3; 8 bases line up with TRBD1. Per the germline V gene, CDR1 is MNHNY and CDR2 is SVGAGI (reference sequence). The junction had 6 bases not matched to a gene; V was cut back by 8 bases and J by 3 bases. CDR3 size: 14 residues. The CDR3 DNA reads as TGTGCCAGCCGACAGGGGCTAAGTGGAAACACCATATATTTT. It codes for CASRQGLSGNTIYF.

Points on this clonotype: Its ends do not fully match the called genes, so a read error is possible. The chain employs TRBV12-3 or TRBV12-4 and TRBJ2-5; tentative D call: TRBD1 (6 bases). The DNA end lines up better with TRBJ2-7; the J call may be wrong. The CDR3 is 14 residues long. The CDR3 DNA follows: TGTGCCGGCAGTTTTCAGGGGTTTGTTCACGAGCAGTACTTC. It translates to CAGSFQGFVHEQYF.

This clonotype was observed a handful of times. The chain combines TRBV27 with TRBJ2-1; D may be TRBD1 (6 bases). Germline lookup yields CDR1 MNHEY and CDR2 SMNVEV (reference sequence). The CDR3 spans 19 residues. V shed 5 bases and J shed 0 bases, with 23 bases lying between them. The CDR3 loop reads CASSHNRLGQLPSYNEQFF. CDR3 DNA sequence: TGTGCCAGCAGTCATAACCGCCTGGGACAACTCCCCTCCTACAATGAGCAGTTCTTC.